Only one count was recorded for the clone carrying this TCR beta chain. The data originate from a study of CD8 T cells in Susac syndrome. A quantity of about 0.5 to 1 ug RNA underwent reverse transcription using random hexamers. TCRdb passed the immunoSEQ multiplex PCR reads through MiXCR, listing each CDR3 protein once. The top ten clones hold 0.25% to 0.35% of a sample with around 100,000 distinct CDR3 sequences, 95% of them seen once. This CDR3 comprises 13 residues. V shed 3 bases and J shed 7 bases, with 11 bases lying between them. In germline, CDR1 is SGDLS, CDR2 YYNGEE. This TCR came from a human donor with Susac syndrome. The chain uses TRBV9 and TRBJ2-1, with D possibly TRBD2 on 6 matching bases. Sample: CD8+ T cells from PBMCs. CDR3 loop: CASSEGTGNEQFF. The CDR3, as DNA: TGTGCCAGCAGCGAGGGGACTGGAAATGAGCAGTTCTTC.